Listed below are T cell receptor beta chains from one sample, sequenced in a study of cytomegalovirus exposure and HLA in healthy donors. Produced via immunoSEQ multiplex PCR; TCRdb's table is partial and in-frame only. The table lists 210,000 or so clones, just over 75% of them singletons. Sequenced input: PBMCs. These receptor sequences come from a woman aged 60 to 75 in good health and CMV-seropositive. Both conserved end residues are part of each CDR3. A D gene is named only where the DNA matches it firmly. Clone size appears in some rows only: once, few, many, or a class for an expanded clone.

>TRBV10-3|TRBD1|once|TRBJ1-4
CAIRKGQGNNEKLFF
TGTGCCATCAGAAAGGGACAGGGGAATAATGAAAAACTGTTTTTT
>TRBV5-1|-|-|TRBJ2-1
CASSYSVLAAYSYNEQFF
TGCGCCAGCAGCTATAGTGTTCTAGCTGCCTACTCCTACAATGAGCAGTTCTTC
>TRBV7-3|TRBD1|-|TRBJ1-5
CASTLGGGHIGQPQHF
TGTGCCAGCACCTTAGGAGGGGGCCACATAGGTCAGCCCCAGCATTTT
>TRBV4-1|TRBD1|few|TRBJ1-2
CASSRGQGGDYGYTF
TGCGCCAGCAGCCGGGGACAGGGTGGTGACTATGGCTACACCTTC
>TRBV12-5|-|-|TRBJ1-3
CASGYGSGDTIYF
TGTGCTAGTGGTTACGGGAGTGGAGACACCATATATTTT
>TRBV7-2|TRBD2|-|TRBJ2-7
CASSPWGGISSYEQYF
TGTGCCAGCAGCCCTTGGGGGGGGATTAGCTCCTACGAGCAGTACTTC
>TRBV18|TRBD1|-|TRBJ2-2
CASSKNRDRSTGELFF
TGTGCCAGCTCCAAAAACCGGGACAGATCAACCGGGGAGCTGTTTTTT
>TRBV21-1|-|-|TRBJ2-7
CASSRRGQFTYEQYF
TGTGCCAGCAGCCGAAGGGGACAATTCACCTACGAGCAGTACTTC
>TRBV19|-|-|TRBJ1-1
CASTLGRRLNTEAFF
TGTGCCAGTACTCTAGGTAGGAGATTGAACACTGAAGCTTTCTTT
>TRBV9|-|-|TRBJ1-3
CASGGSQYQGNTIYF
TGTGCCAGCGGTGGGAGCCAATATCAGGGAAACACCATATATTTT
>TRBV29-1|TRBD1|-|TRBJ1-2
CSATQGTLNYGYTF
TGCAGCGCCACACAGGGGACCTTAAACTATGGCTACACCTTC
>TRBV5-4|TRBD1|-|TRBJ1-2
CASSPAGTALHYGYTF
TGTGCCAGCAGCCCCGCTGGGACAGCACTACACTATGGCTACACCTTC
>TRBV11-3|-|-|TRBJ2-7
CASSLQGNYEQYF
TGTGCCAGCAGCTTACAGGGGAACTACGAGCAGTACTTC
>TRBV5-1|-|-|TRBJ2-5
CASSRENSREETQYF
TGCGCCAGCAGCCGTGAGAATTCCCGGGAAGAGACCCAGTACTTC
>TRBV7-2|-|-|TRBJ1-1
CASSFVFRTEAFF
TGTGCCAGCAGCTTTGTGTTCCGGACTGAAGCTTTCTTT
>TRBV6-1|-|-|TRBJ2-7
CASSFGQYEQYF
TGTGCCAGCAGTTTCGGACAGTACGAGCAGTACTTC
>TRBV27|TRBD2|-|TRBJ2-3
CASSLFSLAGGDTQYF
TGTGCCAGCAGTTTATTCTCCCTAGCGGGAGGAGATACGCAGTATTTT
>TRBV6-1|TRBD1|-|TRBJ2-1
CASSERDRGVGNEQFF
TGTGCCAGCAGTGAAAGGGACAGGGGGGTCGGGAATGAGCAGTTCTTC
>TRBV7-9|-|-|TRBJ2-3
CSSSQTSDSDTQYF
TGTTCCAGCAGCCAGACTAGTGACTCAGATACGCAGTATTTT
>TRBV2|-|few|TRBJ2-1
CASRSRSLDEQFF
TGTGCCAGCCGAAGCCGATCTCTAGATGAGCAGTTCTTC
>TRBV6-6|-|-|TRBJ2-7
CASSFTGSPYEQYF
TGTGCCAGCAGTTTTACAGGGAGCCCCTACGAGCAGTACTTC
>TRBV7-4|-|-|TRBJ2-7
CASSWGGAYIYEQYF
TGTGCCAGCAGCTGGGGCGGAGCCTACATATACGAGCAGTACTTC
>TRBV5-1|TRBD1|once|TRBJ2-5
CASSADRDGTQYF
TGCGCCAGCAGCGCGGACAGGGATGGGACCCAGTACTTC
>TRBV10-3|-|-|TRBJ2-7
CAISENRYEQYF
TGTGCCATCAGTGAGAACAGGTACGAGCAGTACTTC
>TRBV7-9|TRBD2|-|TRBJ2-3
CASTQGTSGGFTDTQYF
TGTGCCAGCACCCAAGGGACTAGCGGGGGCTTCACAGATACGCAGTATTTT
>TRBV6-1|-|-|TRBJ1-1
CASGGGSVTEAFF
TGTGCCAGCGGGGGGGGTTCGGTCACTGAAGCTTTCTTT
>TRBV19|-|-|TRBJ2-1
CASSIDRRSSYNEQFF
TGTGCCAGTAGTATAGATCGGCGGAGCTCCTACAATGAGCAGTTCTTC
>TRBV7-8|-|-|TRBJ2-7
CASSPWTTPGDEQYF
TGTGCCAGCAGCCCGTGGACTACACCAGGAGATGAGCAGTACTTC
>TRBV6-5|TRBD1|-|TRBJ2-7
CASRGQGVHSYEQYF
TGTGCCAGCAGGGGTCAGGGGGTTCACTCCTACGAGCAGTACTTC
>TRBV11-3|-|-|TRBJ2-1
CASSLVGTLDNEQFF
TGTGCCAGCAGCTTAGTTGGGACACTTGACAATGAGCAGTTCTTC
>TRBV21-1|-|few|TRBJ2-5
CASSKSKTQYF
TGTGCCAGCAGCAAAAGCAAGACCCAGTACTTC
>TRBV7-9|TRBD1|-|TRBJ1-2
CASSPPGTGGHYGYTF
TGTGCCAGCAGCCCACCGGGGACAGGGGGTCACTATGGCTACACCTTC
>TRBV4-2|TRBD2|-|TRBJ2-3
CASSQALDSGSDTQYF
TGTGCCAGCAGCCAAGCCCTGGATAGCGGGAGTGATACGCAGTATTTT
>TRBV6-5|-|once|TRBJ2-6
CASAPLSFGANVLTF
TGTGCCAGCGCCCCTCTTAGCTTTGGGGCCAACGTCCTGACTTTC
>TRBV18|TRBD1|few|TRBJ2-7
CASSPDRVVNEQYF
TGTGCCAGCTCCCCGGACAGGGTAGTGAACGAGCAGTACTTC
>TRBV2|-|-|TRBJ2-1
CASSAFLWGGISDEQFF
TGTGCCAGCAGCGCCTTTTTGTGGGGCGGGATTTCGGATGAGCAGTTCTTC
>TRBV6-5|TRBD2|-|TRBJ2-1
CASSSPLAGGYNEQFF
TGTGCCAGCAGTTCCCCACTAGCGGGGGGTTACAATGAGCAGTTCTTC
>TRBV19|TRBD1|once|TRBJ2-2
CASSRRQGEGGELFF
TGTGCCAGTAGCCGCCGACAGGGGGAAGGGGGGGAGCTGTTTTTT
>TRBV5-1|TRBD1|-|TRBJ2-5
CASSPQGAVQETQYF
TGCGCCAGCAGCCCCCAGGGGGCCGTGCAAGAGACCCAGTACTTC
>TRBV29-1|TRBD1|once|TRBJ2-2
CSAPGGTGELFF
TGCAGCGCCCCAGGGGGCACCGGGGAGCTGTTTTTT
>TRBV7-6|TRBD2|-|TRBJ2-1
CASSSGLGYNEQFF
TGTGCCAGCAGCTCGGGACTAGGTTACAATGAGCAGTTCTTC
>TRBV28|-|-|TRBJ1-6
CASMRHPNSPLHF
TGTGCCAGCATGCGGCACCCTAATTCACCCCTCCACTTT
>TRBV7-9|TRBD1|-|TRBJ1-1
CASSFLTGQGNTEAFF
TGTGCCAGCAGCTTTTTAACGGGACAGGGGAACACTGAAGCTTTCTTT
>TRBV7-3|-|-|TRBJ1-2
CASSLGADYGYTF
TGTGCCAGCAGCCTGGGGGCAGACTATGGCTACACCTTC
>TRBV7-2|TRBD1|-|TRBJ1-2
CASSLRTGPGYTF
TGTGCCAGCAGCTTGAGGACAGGGCCCGGCTACACCTTC
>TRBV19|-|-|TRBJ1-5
CASSIVAGRQPQHF
TGTGCCAGTAGTATAGTGGCAGGGCGTCAGCCCCAGCATTTT
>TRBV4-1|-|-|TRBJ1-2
CASSPLPGTELNYGYTF
TGCGCCAGCAGCCCCCTCCCGGGAACAGAACTTAACTATGGCTACACCTTC
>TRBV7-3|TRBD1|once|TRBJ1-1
CASSSHRGGGTEAFF
TGTGCCAGCAGCTCCCACAGGGGGGGCGGCACTGAAGCTTTCTTT
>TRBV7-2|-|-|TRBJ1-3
CASSLGLPGNTIYF
TGTGCCAGCAGCTTAGGTCTACCCGGAAACACCATATATTTT
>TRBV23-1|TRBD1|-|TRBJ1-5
CASRTGGSNQPQHF
TGCGCCTCACGGACAGGGGGCTCCAATCAGCCCCAGCATTTT
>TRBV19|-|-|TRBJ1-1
CASSFAPEGTEAFF
TGTGCCAGTAGTTTCGCTCCGGAGGGCACTGAAGCTTTCTTT
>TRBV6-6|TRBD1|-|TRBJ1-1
CASSPTGGTEAFF
TGTGCCAGCAGTCCTACAGGGGGCACTGAAGCTTTCTTT
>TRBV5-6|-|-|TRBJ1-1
CASSYTSHGNTEAFF
TGTGCCAGCAGCTACACGTCGCATGGGAACACTGAAGCTTTCTTT
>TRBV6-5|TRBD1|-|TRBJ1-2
CASSYFGTGGDGYTF
TGTGCCAGCAGTTACTTCGGGACAGGGGGAGATGGCTACACCTTC
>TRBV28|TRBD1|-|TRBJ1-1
CASRLRQGRVMNTEAFF
TGTGCCAGCAGACTCAGACAGGGGCGAGTAATGAACACTGAAGCTTTCTTT
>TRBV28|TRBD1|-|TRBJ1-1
CASSRPGQMNTEAFF
TGTGCCAGCAGTCGACCGGGACAGATGAACACTGAAGCTTTCTTT
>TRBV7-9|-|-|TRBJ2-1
CSSSSRENYNEQFF
TGTTCCAGCAGCTCCCGGGAGAACTACAATGAGCAGTTCTTC